These 27 T cell receptor beta chains originate from one sample sequenced in a study of blood T cell repertoires in COVID-19. The repertoire was sequenced with immunoSEQ multiplex PCR; TCRdb's copy has only in-frame clones and lacks some. In the table there are 95,000 to 150,000 clones, 86% of which are singletons. Sequencing was carried out using peripheral blood. The source is a man aged 40-49 years with acute or convalescent COVID-19.

The genes are TRBV6-5 and TRBJ1-1; 10 nucleotides match TRBD1. V dropped 5 bases and J dropped 5; count of bases not matched to a gene: 5. Germline CDR1 reads MNHEY; CDR2 reads SVGAGI. This CDR3 region has 14 residues. The CDR3 nucleotides read TGTGCCAGCAGTAGACAGGGGGCGCGTACTGAAGCTTTCTTT. Residues: CASSRQGARTEAFF.

This chain uses TRBV5-3 with TRBJ2-3; weak D call: TRBD2 (5 bases). TRBV5-3 qualifies as an ORF whose function is uncertain. V dropped 4 bases and J dropped 4 bases, with 13 bases sitting between them. This CDR3 has 14 amino acids. The CDR3 DNA is TGTGCCAGAAGCGTTCGAGGGTCCCCAGATACGCAGTATTTT. It specifies CARSVRGSPDTQYF.

CDR3 sequence: CASSRSTGGYEQYF. As DNA, the CDR3 is TGTGCCAGCAGTCGGTCCACAGGGGGCTACGAGCAGTACTTC. The chain joins TRBV6-2 or TRBV6-3 to TRBJ2-7, with 8 bases aligning to TRBD1. The CDR3 totals 14 residues. V shed 5 bases and J 3 bases; nucleotides not matched to a gene: 6. In germline, CDR1 is MNHEY, CDR2 SVGEGT.

The chain recombines TRBV5-4 with TRBJ2-5, with TRBD1 matching over 7 bases. Germline-derived CDR1 and CDR2 are SGHNT and YYREEE (reference sequence). CDR3 length equals 15 residues. Trimming cost V 2 bases and J 5 bases; bases outside gene matches: 9. In DNA, the CDR3 is TGTGCCAGCAGCTTACCGGGACAGCTGGAGGAGACCCAGTACTTC. Translated: CASSLPGQLEETQYF.

The chain recombines TRBV29-1 with TRBJ2-5; maybe TRBD1 (5 bases). CDR1 and CDR2 from the germline V gene are SQVTM and ANQGSEA. Trimming cost V 4 bases and J 5 bases, with 11 bases left between them. This CDR3 is 12 amino acids long. Here the CDR3 reads CSVVTGPETQYF. The CDR3 region has the DNA TGCAGCGTTGTAACAGGCCCTGAGACCCAGTACTTC.

This chain connects TRBV29-1 to TRBJ1-2; TRBD1 is a possible D gene (6 bases). Germline V gene data show CDR1 as SQVTM and CDR2 as ANQGSEA. This CDR3 spans 13 amino acids. Trimming left V 6 bases short and J 2 bases short, with 13 bases between. The CDR3 reads CSVPPQGNYGYTF. CDR3 coding DNA: TGCAGCGTACCGCCCCAGGGGAACTATGGCTACACCTTC.

The chain carries TRBV7-9 and TRBJ2-5, with no clear D. V lost 2 bases to trimming and J lost 4 bases, with 17 bases between them. The CDR3 consists of 16 residues. The germline V gene has CDR1 SEHNR and CDR2 FQNEAQ (reference sequence). CDR3 nucleotide sequence: TGTGCCAGCAGCTTACGAGCCTCCCTAACTGGAGAGACCCAGTACTTC. Translated: CASSLRASLTGETQYF.

A word on this clone: One end of the junction is discordant with germline, which a read error may explain. The chain uses TRBV30 and TRBJ1-1; 11 bases are shared with TRBD1. Germline CDR1 reads GTSNPN; CDR2 reads SVGIG (reference sequence). The CDR3 consists of 13 residues. The CDR3 loop reads CARRDRGATEAFF. CDR3 nucleotide sequence: TGTGCCAGGAGGGACAGGGGGGCCACTGAAGCTTTCTTT.

The chain uses TRBV18 and TRBJ2-1, with TRBD1 matching over 12 bases. This CDR3 has 15 amino acids. V trimming: 3 bases; J trimming: 7 bases; junction bases outside the gene matches: 4. CDR1 is KGHSH, CDR2 LQKENI, per germline. The CDR3 nucleotides read TGTGCCAGCTCACCTGGGACAGGGGGCGTGAATGAGCAGTTCTTC. Its translation is CASSPGTGGVNEQFF.

The chain uses TRBV12-3 or TRBV12-4 and TRBJ1-2, with TRBD1 matching over 8 bases. Trimming cost V 7 bases and J 14 bases; bases outside gene matches: 12. This CDR3 region has 12 residues. The chain's CDR3 is CASILHDRGLTF. CDR3 sequence (DNA): TGTGCCAGCATCCTCCACGACAGGGGCCTAACCTTC.

The V call is TRBV5-6, the J call TRBJ2-1; D gene uncertain. Trimming pared 0 bases from V and 7 bases from J, leaving 5 bases between. The V gene's germline CDR1 is SGHDT and CDR2 YYEEEE. This CDR3 is built from 12 residues. The CDR3 loop is CASSLVPNEQFF. The CDR3 region has the DNA TGTGCCAGCAGCTTGGTTCCGAATGAGCAGTTCTTC.

This chain joins TRBV9 and TRBJ1-2; maybe TRBD1 (6 bases). The germline V gene encodes CDR1 SGDLS and CDR2 YYNGEE. The CDR3 runs 14 residues. Deletions cut 5 bases from V and 8 bases from J, with 19 bases between. In DNA form, the CDR3 reads TGTGCCAGCAGTGCCTCCAGGGGCGTCGGGGGCTACACCTTC. It codes for CASSASRGVGGYTF.

V is TRBV7-2 and J is TRBJ2-3; a possible D gene is TRBD2 (6 bases). Trimming took off 3 bases at V and 9 bases at J, with 16 bases between the two ends. Germline V gives CDR1 SGHTA, CDR2 FQGNSA. This CDR3 comprises 14 residues. For the CDR3, the DNA is TGTGCCAGCAGCTTGGGGTTGAGCGGAGGGACGCAGTATTTT. It translates to CASSLGLSGGTQYF.

Only one count was recorded for this clone. The chain uses TRBV2 and TRBJ2-5, with 13 bases identical to TRBD2. The junction had 4 bases not matched to a gene; V was cut back by 5 bases and J by 4 bases. CDR1 is SNHLY and CDR2 is FYNNEI in the germline V gene. This CDR3 region has 15 residues. The CDR3 DNA reads TGTGCCAGCAGTACGGGACTAGCGGGGAGAGAGACCCAGTACTTC. Its translation is CASSTGLAGRETQYF.

V is TRBV6-1 and J is TRBJ1-5, with D perhaps TRBD1 (5 bases). Trimming pared 3 bases from V and 4 bases from J, leaving 13 bases between. Germline V gives CDR1 MNHNS, CDR2 SASEGT. The CDR3 has 15 residues. Here the CDR3 DNA reads TGTGCCAGCAGTGATCAGGGTACAGTGAATCAGCCCCAGCATTTT. As protein: CASSDQGTVNQPQHF.

V gene TRBV30 combines with J gene TRBJ2-7; the match to TRBD1 covers 9 bases. Germline trimming cut 1 base from V and 1 base from J; bases unmatched to any gene: 5. Germline CDR1 and CDR2: GTSNPN and SVGIG (reference sequence). The CDR3 length is 15 residues. CDR3: CAWSGGTGHSYEQYF. The CDR3 DNA is TGTGCCTGGAGTGGGGGGACAGGGCATTCCTACGAGCAGTACTTC. Variable domain in full (rest from reference TRBV30 and TRBJ2-7): SQTIHQWPATLVQPVGSPLSLECTVEGTSNPNLYWYRQAAGRGLQLLFYSVGIGQISSEVPQNLSASRPQDRQFILSSKKLLLSDSGFYLCAWSGGTGHSYEQYFGPGTRLTVT.

The chain recombines TRBV4-2 with TRBJ1-4; a possible D gene is TRBD1 (6 bases). The germline V gene has CDR1 LGHNA and CDR2 YNFKEQ. The CDR3 extends over 15 amino acids. Trimming removed 1 base from V and 8 bases from J, with 14 bases in between. The CDR3 DNA follows: TGTGCCAGCAGCCAAGCGGGGGGCCAAGGGGAAAAACTGTTTTTT. It is translated as CASSQAGGQGEKLFF.

Here the CDR3 DNA reads TGTGCCAGCTCGTCCGGACAGGGAAACTATGGCTACACCTTC. It translates to CASSSGQGNYGYTF. The chain carries TRBV18 and TRBJ1-2, with 8 nucleotides matching TRBD1. Germline trimming cut 6 bases from V and 2 bases from J; bases unmatched to any gene: 5. The CDR3 is made up of 14 amino acids. Germline loops: CDR1 KGHSH, CDR2 LQKENI.

J is TRBJ1-3 and V is TRBV6-5, with 7 bases that match TRBD1. Germline V gene sequence: CDR1 MNHEY, CDR2 SVGAGI. The CDR3 covers 14 residues. The ends lost 5 bases at V and 6 bases at J; junction bases unmatched: 7. The chain's CDR3 is CASSPTGSENTIYF. DNA of the CDR3: TGTGCCAGCAGTCCGACAGGGAGCGAAAACACCATATATTTT.

The chain employs TRBV7-2 and TRBJ1-2; D is unresolved. Trimming left V 3 bases short and J 3 bases short, with 8 bases between. The CDR3 extends over 13 amino acids. Looked up from germline, CDR1 is SGHTA and CDR2 is FQGNSA. The CDR3 here is CASSFSGYYGYTF. In nucleotides, the CDR3 is TGTGCCAGCAGCTTCTCGGGGTACTATGGCTACACCTTC. Based on the CDR3 plus reference TRBV7-2 and TRBJ1-2, the full variable domain is GAGVSQSPSNKVTEKGKDVELRCDPISGHTALYWYRQSLGQGLEFLIYFQGNSAPDKSGLPSDRFSAERTGGSVSTLTIQRTQQEDSAVYLCASSFSGYYGYTFGSGTRLTVV.

The rearrangement uses TRBV5-1 and TRBJ2-1, with TRBD1 identical over 9 bases. J lost 8 bases, V lost 4 bases, and 7 bases had no gene match. Germline loops: CDR1 SGHRS, CDR2 YFSETQ. CDR3 size: 14 residues. CDR3 nucleotide sequence: TGCGCCAGCAGCCCTCGACAGGGGGTGGATGAGCAGTTCTTC. This sequence encodes CASSPRQGVDEQFF.

This chain links TRBV5-1 with TRBJ1-1; the D gene is possibly TRBD1 (5 bases). In germline, CDR1 is SGHRS, CDR2 YFSETQ. V lost 4 bases and J 0 bases, leaving 10 bases between the germline ends. CDR3 length: 14 residues. The DNA for the CDR3 is TGCGCCAGCAGCCTCGCGACAGTGAACACTGAAGCTTTCTTT. Encoded protein: CASSLATVNTEAFF. The variable domain in full, completed from reference TRBV5-1 and TRBJ1-1, reads KAGVTQTPRYLIKTRGQQVTLSCSPISGHRSVSWYQQTPGQGLQFLFEYFSETQRNKGNFPGRFSGRQFSNSRSEMNVSTLELGDSALYLCASSLATVNTEAFFGQGTRLTVV.

CDR3 amino acids: CASTYLRSYNEQFF. The DNA for the CDR3 is TGTGCCAGCACCTACTTGCGCTCCTACAATGAGCAGTTCTTC. The chain uses TRBV6-6 and TRBJ2-1; unclear D gene. V gave up 7 bases and J gave up 0 bases, with 10 bases separating them. Per the germline V gene, CDR1 is MNHNY and CDR2 is SVGAGI (reference sequence). The CDR3 consists of 14 residues.

The gene calls are TRBV11-3 and TRBJ1-1; 12 bases line up with TRBD1. The CDR3 has 15 amino acids. Germline-derived CDR1 and CDR2 are SGHNT and YENEEA. Trimming took 4 bases from V and 3 from J; bases not matched to a gene: 3. The CDR3 protein is CASSSGTGGYTEAFF. The DNA for the CDR3 is TGTGCCAGCAGCTCAGGGACAGGGGGCTACACTGAAGCTTTCTTT.

This clone was observed a few times. This chain connects TRBV2 to TRBJ2-5; D possibly corresponds to TRBD1 (5 bases). CDR3 size: 11 residues. The V and J ends lost 6 bases and 8 bases respectively, with 10 bases between them. Germline CDR1 and CDR2: SNHLY and FYNNEI. The CDR3 bases are TGTGCCAGCAGAATAGGGGCTACCCAGTACTTC. It encodes CASRIGATQYF.

On this clone: Other DNA sequences from this sample encode an identical CDR3 as well. The rearrangement links TRBV5-4 to TRBJ2-1; 7 bases line up with TRBD2. The J segment lost 8 bases and the V segment lost 5 bases, leaving 10 bases of the junction unmatched. From germline, CDR1 is SGHNT and CDR2 YYREEE (reference sequence). The CDR3 consists of 14 residues. The CDR3, as DNA: TGTGCCAGCAGTTTAACGGGAGGTGTCGATGAGCAGTTCTTC. Amino acids: CASSLTGGVDEQFF. Full variable domain (remainder filled in from reference TRBV5-4 and TRBJ2-1): ETGVTQSPTHLIKTRGQQVTLRCSSQSGHNTVSWYQQALGQGPQFIFQYYREEENGRGNFPPRFSGLQFPNYSSELNVNALELDDSALYLCASSLTGGVDEQFFGPGTRLTVL.

The CDR3 reads CASSERGPGNTIYF. CDR3 nucleotide sequence: TGCGCCAGCAGTGAAAGGGGCCCGGGAAACACCATATATTTT. The gene calls are TRBV10-1 and TRBJ1-3, with a possible D match to TRBD1 (5 bases). V dropped 3 bases and J dropped 4 bases, with 10 bases sitting between them. This CDR3 contains 14 residues. Germline V gene sequence: CDR1 WNHNN, CDR2 SYGVQD (reference sequence).